A single sample is the source of the 2 T cell receptor beta chains below, sequenced in a study of T cells in Graves' hyperthyroidism and ophthalmopathy. Amplification of TCR beta CDR3 regions was performed using RNA transcripts as template. HTBI primers were employed in a first-round RT-PCR of the TCR CDR3. TCRdb reprocessed the multiplex PCR reads via MiXCR and lists one record per CDR3 protein. The data show over 250,000 distinct CDR3 sequences, with approximately 23% seen just once and approximately 60% held by the top ten. Material for sequencing was blood. Every receptor here comes from a man aged 25-40 years with Graves' ophthalmopathy.

The V gene is TRBV7-6, the J gene TRBJ2-1, with D perhaps TRBD1 (6 bases). V was shortened by 5 bases and J by 8 bases, with 16 bases between the two germline ends. The germline V gene encodes CDR1 SGHVS and CDR2 FNYEAQ. The CDR3 has 14 residues. The CDR3 nucleotides are TGTGCCAGCAGCCAGACCACAGGGATCGATGAGCAGTTCTTC. This encodes CASSQTTGIDEQFF.

J is TRBJ1-2 and V is TRBV5-1; D not resolved. V lost 2 bases and J 5 bases, leaving 13 bases between the germline ends. Germline CDR1 is SGHRS and CDR2 is YFSETQ. This CDR3 spans 14 amino acids. CDR3 bases: TGCGCCAGCAGCTTCAACACGGAGGGTTATGGCTACACCTTC. The encoded protein is CASSFNTEGYGYTF.